A single sample is the source of the 8 T cell receptor beta chains below, sequenced in a study of blood T cell repertoires in COVID-19 (dated by TCRdb to about 2020). Library construction relied on the immunoSEQ multiplex PCR assay. The table was pulled from immuneACCESS by TCRdb, which kept in-frame rearrangements only. Such tables lose some clones; where checked, under half of the loss comes from unresolved V genes, and the rest has no known cause. The sample table records approximately 270,000 clones; over 85% of these occur just once. The ten largest clonotypes hold less than 2% of the sample. Sequencing was carried out using PBMCs or T cells enriched from blood (not recorded which). These receptors came from a woman aged 55-75 years who had recovered from COVID-19.

A word on this clone: The junction does not match germline at one end; this may be a read error. This rearrangement joins TRBV20-1 to TRBJ1-4; 8 bases align to TRBD1. The CDR3 is 10 amino acids. Germline assignment: CDR1 DFQATT and CDR2 SNEGSKA (reference sequence). DNA of the CDR3: TGCAGTGCTAGAGAAGAGACAGGGGTTTTT. Its translation: CSAREETGVF.

CDR3 in DNA: TGCGCCAGCACGCCCATGCGGGGCTCAACCGGGGAGCTGTTTTTT. Its translation is CASTPMRGSTGELFF. The J gene is TRBJ2-2, the V gene TRBV5-1; D is possibly TRBD2 (6 bases). This CDR3 region has 15 residues. Germline V gives CDR1 SGHRS, CDR2 YFSETQ. Trimming pared 6 bases from V and 5 bases from J, leaving 17 bases between.

The chain recombines TRBV6-1 with TRBJ2-7; TRBD1 agrees at 7 bases. V was clipped by 2 bases and J by 4 bases; unmatched bases: 8. The CDR3 loop spans 15 amino acids. CDR1 is MNHNS, CDR2 SASEGT, per germline. CDR3 sequence reads: CASSELGTDQYEQYF. CDR3 in DNA: TGTGCCAGCAGTGAACTAGGGACAGACCAGTACGAGCAGTACTTC.

The chain is built from TRBV3-1 (or the pseudogene TRBV3-2) and TRBJ1-5; perhaps TRBD1 as D (6 bases). The CDR3 sequence is 16 residues long. The germline V gene has CDR1 LGHDT and CDR2 YNNKEL (reference sequence). Trimming stripped 4 bases from V and 1 base from J, with 14 bases between. This chain's CDR3 is CASSPTGRGSNQPQHF. The DNA for the CDR3 is TGTGCCAGCAGCCCGACAGGAAGAGGGAGCAATCAGCCCCAGCATTTT.

The genes are TRBV11-2 and TRBJ1-2; tentative D call: TRBD1 (6 bases). The germline V gene has CDR1 SGHAT and CDR2 FQNNGV. The CDR3 has 17 amino acids. Trimming left V 4 bases short and J 0 bases short, with 18 bases between. This CDR3 is CASSSNQGTLANYGYTF. For the CDR3, the DNA is TGTGCCAGCAGCTCTAACCAGGGGACCCTAGCTAACTATGGCTACACCTTC.

The chain employs TRBV19 and TRBJ1-5, with 7 bases lining up with TRBD1. Germline lookup yields CDR1 LNHDA and CDR2 SQIVND (reference sequence). The CDR3 runs 17 residues. V dropped 4 bases and J dropped 0; count of bases not matched to a gene: 9. CDR3 residues: CASSTGTAINSNQPQHF. The CDR3 nucleotides read TGTGCCAGTAGTACCGGGACAGCGATTAATAGCAATCAGCCCCAGCATTTT.

To note about this clone: Mismatch with germline at one junction end may stem from a read error. The chain recombines TRBV7-7 with TRBJ2-5, with 8 positions matching TRBD1. This CDR3 spans 16 amino acids. CDR1 and CDR2 (germline): SSHAT, FNYEAQ (reference sequence). CDR3 region: CASSLNPRGLGETQYF. In DNA, the CDR3 is TGTGCTAGCAGCTTAAACCCCAGGGGGCTCGGGGAGACCCAGTACTTC.

The V call is TRBV7-9, the J call TRBJ1-1, with TRBD1 as a possible D gene (5 bases). V was cut by 0 bases and J by 11 bases, with 10 bases left in between. The germline gives CDR1 SEHNR, CDR2 FQNEAQ (reference sequence). This CDR3 region has 12 residues. CDR3 nucleotides: TGTGCCAGCAGCTTAGCTGCAGGGAGGGCTTTCTTT. This encodes CASSLAAGRAFF. Supplemented by reference TRBV7-9 and TRBJ1-1, the full variable domain reads DTGVSQNPRHKITKRGQNVTFRCDPISEHNRLYWYRQTLGQGPEFLTYFQNEAQLEKSRLLSDRFSAERPKGSFSTLEIQRTEQGDSAMYLCASSLAAGRAFFGQGTRLTVV.